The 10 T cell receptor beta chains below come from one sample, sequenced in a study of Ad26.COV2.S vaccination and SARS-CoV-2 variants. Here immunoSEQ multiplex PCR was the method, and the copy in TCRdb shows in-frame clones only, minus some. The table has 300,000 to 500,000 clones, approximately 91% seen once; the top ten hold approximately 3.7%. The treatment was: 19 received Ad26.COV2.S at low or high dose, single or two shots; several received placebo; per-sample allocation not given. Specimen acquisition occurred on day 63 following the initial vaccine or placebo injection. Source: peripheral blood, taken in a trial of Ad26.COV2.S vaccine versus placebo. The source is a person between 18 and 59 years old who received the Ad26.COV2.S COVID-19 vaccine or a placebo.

CDR3 sequence reads: CASSLVRRGYSNQPQHF. The CDR3 DNA is TGTGCCAGCAGCTTGGTGAGGAGGGGGTATAGCAATCAGCCCCAGCATTTT. The genes are TRBV5-6 and TRBJ1-5; tentative D call: TRBD1 (6 bases). The CDR3 is 17 residues long. Per the germline V gene, CDR1 is SGHDT and CDR2 is YYEEEE. Trimming stripped 0 bases from V and 0 bases from J, with 13 bases between.

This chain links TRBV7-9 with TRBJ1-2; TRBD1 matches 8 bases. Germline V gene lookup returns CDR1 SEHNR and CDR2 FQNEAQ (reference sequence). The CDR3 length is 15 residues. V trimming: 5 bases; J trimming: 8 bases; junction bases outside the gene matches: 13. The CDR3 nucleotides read TGTGCCAGCAGCCCCAGTGGACAGGGTCGCGGAGGCTACACCTTC. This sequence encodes CASSPSGQGRGGYTF.

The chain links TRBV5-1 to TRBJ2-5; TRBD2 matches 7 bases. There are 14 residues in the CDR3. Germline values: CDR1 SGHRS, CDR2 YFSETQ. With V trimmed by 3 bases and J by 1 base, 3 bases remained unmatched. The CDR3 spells CASSYGEGQETQYF. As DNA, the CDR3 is TGCGCCAGCAGCTACGGGGAGGGCCAAGAGACCCAGTACTTC.

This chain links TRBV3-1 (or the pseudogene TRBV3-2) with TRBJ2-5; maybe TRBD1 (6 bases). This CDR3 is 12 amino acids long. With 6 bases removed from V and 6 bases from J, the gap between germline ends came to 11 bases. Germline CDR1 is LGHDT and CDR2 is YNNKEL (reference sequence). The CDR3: CASSHREQTQYF. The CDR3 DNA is TGTGCCAGCAGTCACAGGGAGCAGACCCAGTACTTC.

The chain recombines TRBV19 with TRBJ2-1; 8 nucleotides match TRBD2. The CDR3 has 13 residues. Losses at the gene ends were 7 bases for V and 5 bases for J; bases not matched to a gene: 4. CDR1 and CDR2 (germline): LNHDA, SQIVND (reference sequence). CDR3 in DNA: TGTGCCAGTAAGGGACTAGGAAACAATGAGCAGTTCTTC. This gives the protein CASKGLGNNEQFF.

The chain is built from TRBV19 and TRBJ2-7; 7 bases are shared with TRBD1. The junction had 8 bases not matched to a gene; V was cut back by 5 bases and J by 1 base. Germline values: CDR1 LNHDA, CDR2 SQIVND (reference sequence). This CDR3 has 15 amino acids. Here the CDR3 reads CASSRSGTESYEQYF. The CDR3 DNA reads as TGTGCCAGTAGTCGTTCTGGGACAGAGTCCTACGAGCAGTACTTC.

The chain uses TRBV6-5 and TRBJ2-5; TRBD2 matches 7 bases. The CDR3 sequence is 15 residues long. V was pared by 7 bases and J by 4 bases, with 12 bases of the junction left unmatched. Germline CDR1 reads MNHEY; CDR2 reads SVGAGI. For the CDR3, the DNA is TGTGCCAGCACCCGTGGCGGGGGTATCTTAGAGACCCAGTACTTC. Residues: CASTRGGGILETQYF.

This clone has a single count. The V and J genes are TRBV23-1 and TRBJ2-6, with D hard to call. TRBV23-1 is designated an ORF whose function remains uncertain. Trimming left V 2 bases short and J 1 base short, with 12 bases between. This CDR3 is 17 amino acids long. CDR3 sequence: CASSQHTDPSGANVLTF. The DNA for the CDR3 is TGCGCCAGCAGTCAACACACGGACCCTTCTGGGGCCAACGTCCTGACTTTC.

In DNA, the CDR3 is TGCGCCAGCAGTGAGATTACGACAGGGATCATCCAATATGGCTACACCTTC. Amino acids: CASSEITTGIIQYGYTF. V gene TRBV10-1 combines with J gene TRBJ1-2; TRBD1 aligns across 7 bases. Germline V lookup: CDR1 WNHNN, CDR2 SYGVQD (reference sequence). The CDR3 contains 17 residues. The J segment lost 5 bases and the V segment lost 2 bases, leaving 14 bases of the junction unmatched.

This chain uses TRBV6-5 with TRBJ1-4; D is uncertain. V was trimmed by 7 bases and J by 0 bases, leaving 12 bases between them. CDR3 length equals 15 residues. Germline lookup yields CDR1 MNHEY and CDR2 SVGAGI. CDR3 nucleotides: TGTGCCAGCACCGTGGGCCCTGCAACTAATGAAAAACTGTTTTTT. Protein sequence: CASTVGPATNEKLFF.